This TCR beta chain was sequenced during a study of T cell responses to AZD1222 COVID-19 vaccine (dated by TCRdb to the early 2020s). For the study in its entirety: A total of just over 230 trial participants underwent TCR sequencing, of whom 207 had received two doses of AZD1222 and roughly 26 had received two doses of the MenACWY control vaccine. Trial participants were enrolled by age into subgroups of 18-55, 56-69 and 70-plus years, and approximately 150, 30 and 60 TCR-sequenced participants, respectively, were included in these subgroups. General study outcomes and caveats: No day 14 peak-response samples were available, so repertoires were characterized only after the peak T cell response. Nearly half of unique spike-specific TCRs reportedly recognized epitopes outside regions mutated in the B.1.351 and B.1.1.7 variants. Spike-specific TCR breadth and depth rose significantly after two AZD1222 doses compared with day 0 and with MenACWY recipients. Vaccine-associated CD4 TCRs spanned the whole spike protein, with dominant responses in regions 160-218 and 743-854. The 56-69-year group was small, and its depth increase did not reach significance, likely because of low power. Participants were mostly white British, with more females than males. The authors suggested clonal diversity may have been underestimated. Conclusions about previously exposed vaccinees were limited because only six AZD1222 recipients were SARS-CoV-2 seropositive at baseline.

CDR1 and CDR2, per the germline V gene (reference sequence), are LNHDA and SQIVND. V drops 7 bases and J drops 13 bases, leaving 19 bases in between. The CDR3, cysteine through phenylalanine, is 12 amino acids long. Kept here is only the CDR3 DNA, which spans 36 bases and is read in frame from base 1. The table lists this clone with a few counts. It has no known antigen specificity. No base quality information exists; no much larger clone differs at one position. The sample's time point label, decoded: about 28 days (+/-7) after the second vaccine dose. Because spike-specific TCR depth and breadth did not differ between the two schedules, AZD1222 recipients who got a second dose at roughly 4 weeks were pooled with those who got a second dose at roughly 12 weeks. Vaccinee samples came from UK trials COV001 and COV002, including a single-blind randomized controlled phase 2/3 trial of AZD1222 (ChAdOx1 nCoV-19) in healthy adults. Trial participant PBMC samples were collected at day 0 and day 28 after the second dose for TCRbeta chain sequencing.

The CDR3 regions of human TCRbeta chains were subjected to immunosequencing. Turning to the authors' computational methods: Repertoire TCRs were matched against a reference library of SARS-CoV-2-specific TCRs generated with the MIRA antigen-specificity platform. Breadth was defined as the fraction of unique TCRs that were SARS-CoV-2-associated, and depth was defined as the fraction of total T cells that were SARS-CoV-2-associated. Using the MIRA data, every spike-specific TCR was mapped to the spike region that the TCR reacted to and assigned to either a CD4 or a CD8 class. Log10-transformed breadth and depth values were compared by one-way ANOVA with Sidak's multiple comparisons tests. Drawn from immuneACCESS, this table holds only the in-frame rearrangements with V and J called that TCRdb kept. Clones are partly lost; checked studies trace under half to an unresolved V gene and leave the rest unexplained. V and J calls and clone size are those listed in that table; D and trimming were worked out from the DNA. Recorded for this sample are approximately 80,000 clones; 75% to 90% of them occurred a single time. Together, the top ten hold around 9.3% of the sample.

This material consisted of peripheral blood, taken 28 days after the second AZD1222 dose. The sequence was obtained from an adult who received the AZD1222 COVID-19 vaccine. The chain links TRBV19 with TRBJ1-1, with TRBD1 tentatively as D gene (5 bases match). For the CDR3, the sequence is CASTLQGGAVFF. Read as DNA, the sequence is TGTGCCAGTACCCTCCAGGGCGGGGCTGTTTTCTTT.